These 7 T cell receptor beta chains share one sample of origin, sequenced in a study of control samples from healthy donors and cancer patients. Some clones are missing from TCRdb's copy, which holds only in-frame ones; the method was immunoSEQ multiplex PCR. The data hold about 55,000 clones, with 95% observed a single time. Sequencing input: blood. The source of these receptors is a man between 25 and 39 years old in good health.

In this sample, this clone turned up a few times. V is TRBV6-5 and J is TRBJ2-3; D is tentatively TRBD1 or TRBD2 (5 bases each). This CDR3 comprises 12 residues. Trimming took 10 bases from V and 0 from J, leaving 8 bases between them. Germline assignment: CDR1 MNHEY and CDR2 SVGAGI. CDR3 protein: CATRGSTDTQYF. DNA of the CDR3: TGTGCCACCCGGGGCAGCACAGATACGCAGTATTTT.

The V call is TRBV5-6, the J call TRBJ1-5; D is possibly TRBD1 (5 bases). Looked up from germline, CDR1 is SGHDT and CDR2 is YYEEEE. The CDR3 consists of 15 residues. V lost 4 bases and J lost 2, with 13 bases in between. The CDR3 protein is CASSVQGRGNQPQHF. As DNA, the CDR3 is TGTGCCAGCAGCGTCCAGGGAAGGGGCAATCAGCCCCAGCATTTT.

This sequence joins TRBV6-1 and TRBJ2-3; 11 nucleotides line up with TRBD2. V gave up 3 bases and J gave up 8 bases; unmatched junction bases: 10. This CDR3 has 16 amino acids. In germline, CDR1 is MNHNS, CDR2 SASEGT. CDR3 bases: TGTGCCAGCAGTGACCTATTAGCGGGAGGGCCGGTTACGCAGTATTTT. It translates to CASSDLLAGGPVTQYF.

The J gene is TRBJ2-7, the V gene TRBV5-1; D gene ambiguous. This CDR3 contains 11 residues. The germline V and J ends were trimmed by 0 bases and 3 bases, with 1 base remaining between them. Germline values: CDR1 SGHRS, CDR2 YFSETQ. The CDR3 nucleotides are TGCGCCAGCAGCTTGGGCTACGAGCAGTACTTC. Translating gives CASSLGYEQYF.

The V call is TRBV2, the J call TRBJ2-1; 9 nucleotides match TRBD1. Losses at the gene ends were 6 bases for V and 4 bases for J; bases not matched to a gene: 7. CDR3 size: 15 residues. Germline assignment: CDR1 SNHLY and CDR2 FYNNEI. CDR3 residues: CASRRTGVLYNEQFF. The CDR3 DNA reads TGTGCCAGCAGACGGACAGGGGTCTTATACAATGAGCAGTTCTTC.

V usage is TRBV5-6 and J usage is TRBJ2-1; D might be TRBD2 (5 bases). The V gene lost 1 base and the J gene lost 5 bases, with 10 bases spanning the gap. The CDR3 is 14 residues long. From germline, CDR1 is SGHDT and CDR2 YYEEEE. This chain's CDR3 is CASSLSGQHNEQFF. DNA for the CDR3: TGTGCCAGCAGCTTGAGCGGTCAACACAATGAGCAGTTCTTC.

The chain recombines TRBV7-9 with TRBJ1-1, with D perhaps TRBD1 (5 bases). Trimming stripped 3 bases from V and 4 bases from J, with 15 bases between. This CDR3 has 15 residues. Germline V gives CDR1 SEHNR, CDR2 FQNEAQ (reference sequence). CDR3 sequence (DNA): TGTGCCAGCAGCTTGGGTTGGGGGGATGGCACTGAAGCTTTCTTT. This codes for CASSLGWGDGTEAFF. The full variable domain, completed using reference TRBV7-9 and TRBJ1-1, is DTGVSQNPRHKITKRGQNVTFRCDPISEHNRLYWYRQTLGQGPEFLTYFQNEAQLEKSRLLSDRFSAERPKGSFSTLEIQRTEQGDSAMYLCASSLGWGDGTEAFFGQGTRLTVV.